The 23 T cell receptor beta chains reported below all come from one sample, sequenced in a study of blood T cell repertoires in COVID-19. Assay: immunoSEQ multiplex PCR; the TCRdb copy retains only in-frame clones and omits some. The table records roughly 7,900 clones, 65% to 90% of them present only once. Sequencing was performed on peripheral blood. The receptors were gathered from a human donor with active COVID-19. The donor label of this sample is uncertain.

CDR3: CATSRDRTAAYEQYV. The CDR3 DNA sequence: TGTGCCACCAGCAGAGACAGGACAGCCGCCTACGAGCAGTACGTC. V usage is TRBV15 and J usage is TRBJ2-7, with a possible D match to TRBD1 (6 bases). Germline V gives CDR1 LNHNV, CDR2 YYDKDF (reference sequence). The germline V and J ends were trimmed by 0 bases and 2 bases, with 11 bases remaining between them. CDR3 size: 15 residues.

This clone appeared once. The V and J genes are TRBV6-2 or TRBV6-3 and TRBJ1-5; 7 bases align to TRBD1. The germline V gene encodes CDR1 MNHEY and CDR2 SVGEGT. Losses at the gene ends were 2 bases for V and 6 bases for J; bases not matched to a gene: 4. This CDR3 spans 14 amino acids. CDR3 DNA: TGTGCCAGCAGTTACCCGACAGGGTCTCAGCCCCAGCATTTT. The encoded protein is CASSYPTGSQPQHF.

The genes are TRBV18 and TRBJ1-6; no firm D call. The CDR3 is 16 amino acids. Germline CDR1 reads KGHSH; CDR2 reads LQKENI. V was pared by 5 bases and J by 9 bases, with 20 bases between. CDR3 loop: CASSMGSPLGISPLHF. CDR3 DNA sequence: TGTGCCAGCTCAATGGGCAGCCCGCTCGGAATTTCACCCCTCCACTTT.

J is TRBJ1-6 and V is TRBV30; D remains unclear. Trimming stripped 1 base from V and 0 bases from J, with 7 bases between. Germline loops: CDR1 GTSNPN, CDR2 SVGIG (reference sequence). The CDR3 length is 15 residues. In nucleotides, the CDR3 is TGTGCCTGGAGTGGTCGCAGCTCCTATAATTCACCCCTCCACTTT. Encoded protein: CAWSGRSSYNSPLHF. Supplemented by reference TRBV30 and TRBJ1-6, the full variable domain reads SQTIHQWPATLVQPVGSPLSLECTVEGTSNPNLYWYRQAAGRGLQLLFYSVGIGQISSEVPQNLSASRPQDRQFILSSKKLLLSDSGFYLCAWSGRSSYNSPLHFGNGTRLTVT.

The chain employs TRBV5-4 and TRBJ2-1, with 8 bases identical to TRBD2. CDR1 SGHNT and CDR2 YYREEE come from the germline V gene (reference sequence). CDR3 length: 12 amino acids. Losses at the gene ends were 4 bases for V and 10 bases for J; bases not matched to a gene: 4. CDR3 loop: CASSPGGTEQFF. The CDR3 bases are TGTGCCAGCAGCCCGGGGGGGACCGAGCAGTTCTTC. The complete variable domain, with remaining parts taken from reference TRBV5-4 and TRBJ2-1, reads ETGVTQSPTHLIKTRGQQVTLRCSSQSGHNTVSWYQQALGQGPQFIFQYYREEENGRGNFPPRFSGLQFPNYSSELNVNALELDDSALYLCASSPGGTEQFFGPGTRLTVL.

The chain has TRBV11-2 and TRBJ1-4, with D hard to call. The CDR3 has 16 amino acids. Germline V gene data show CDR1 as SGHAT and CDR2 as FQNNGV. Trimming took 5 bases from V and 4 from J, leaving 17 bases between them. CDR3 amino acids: CASSRTSDSFNEKLFF. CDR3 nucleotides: TGTGCCAGCAGCCGTACCTCGGACTCTTTTAATGAAAAACTGTTTTTT.

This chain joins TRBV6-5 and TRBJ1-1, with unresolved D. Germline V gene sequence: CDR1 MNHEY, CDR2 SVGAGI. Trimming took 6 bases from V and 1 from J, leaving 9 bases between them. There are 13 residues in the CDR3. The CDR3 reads CASRIPGNTEAFF. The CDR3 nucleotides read TGTGCCAGCAGGATCCCCGGGAACACTGAAGCTTTCTTT.

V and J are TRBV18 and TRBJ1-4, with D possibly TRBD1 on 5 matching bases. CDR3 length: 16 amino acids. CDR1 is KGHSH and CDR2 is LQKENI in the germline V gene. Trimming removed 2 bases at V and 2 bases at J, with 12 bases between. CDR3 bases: TGTGCCAGCTCACCAATTGTGGCAGGGACTAATGAAAAACTGTTTTTT. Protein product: CASSPIVAGTNEKLFF.

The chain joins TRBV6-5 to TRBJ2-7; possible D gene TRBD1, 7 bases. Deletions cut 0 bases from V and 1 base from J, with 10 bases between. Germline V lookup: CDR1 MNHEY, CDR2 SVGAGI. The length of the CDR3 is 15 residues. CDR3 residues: CASSYSEGQSYEQYF. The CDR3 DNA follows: TGTGCCAGCAGTTACTCGGAGGGACAGTCCTACGAGCAGTACTTC.

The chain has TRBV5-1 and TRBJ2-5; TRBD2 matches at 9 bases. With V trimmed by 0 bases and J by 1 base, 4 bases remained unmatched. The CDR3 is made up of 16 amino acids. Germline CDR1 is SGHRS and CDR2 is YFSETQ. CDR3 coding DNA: TGCGCCAGCAGCTTGGGACTAGCGGCCCTCCAAGAGACCCAGTACTTC. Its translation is CASSLGLAALQETQYF.

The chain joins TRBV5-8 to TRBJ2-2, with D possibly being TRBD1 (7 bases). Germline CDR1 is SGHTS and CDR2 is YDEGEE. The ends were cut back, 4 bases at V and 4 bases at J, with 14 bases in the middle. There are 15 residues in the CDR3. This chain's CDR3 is CASSGRQGGTGELFF. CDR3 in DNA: TGTGCCAGCAGCGGTCGACAGGGAGGCACCGGGGAGCTGTTTTTT.

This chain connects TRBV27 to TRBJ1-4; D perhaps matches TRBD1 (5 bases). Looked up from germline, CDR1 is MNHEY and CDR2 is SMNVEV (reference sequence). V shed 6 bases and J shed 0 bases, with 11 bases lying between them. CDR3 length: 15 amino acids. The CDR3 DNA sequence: TGTGCCAGCAGCACCGACAGTGCAACTAATGAAAAACTGTTTTTT. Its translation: CASSTDSATNEKLFF.

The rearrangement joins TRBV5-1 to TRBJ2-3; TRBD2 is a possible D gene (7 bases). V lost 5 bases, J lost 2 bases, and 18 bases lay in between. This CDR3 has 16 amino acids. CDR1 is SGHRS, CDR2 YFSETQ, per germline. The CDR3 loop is CASRYSSGGPTDTQYF. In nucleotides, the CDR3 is TGCGCCAGCAGGTACTCTTCCGGGGGGCCCACAGATACGCAGTATTTT.

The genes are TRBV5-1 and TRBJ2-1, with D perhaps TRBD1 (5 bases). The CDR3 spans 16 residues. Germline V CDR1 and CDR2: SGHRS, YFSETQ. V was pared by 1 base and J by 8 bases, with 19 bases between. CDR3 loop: CASSLPGQFISYEQFF. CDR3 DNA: TGCGCCAGCAGCTTGCCTGGACAATTCATTAGTTATGAGCAGTTCTTC.

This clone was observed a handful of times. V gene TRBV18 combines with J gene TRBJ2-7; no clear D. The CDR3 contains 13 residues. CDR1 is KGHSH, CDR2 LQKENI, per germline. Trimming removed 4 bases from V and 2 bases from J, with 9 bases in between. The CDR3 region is CASSRAAAYEQYF. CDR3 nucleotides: TGTGCCAGCTCACGGGCAGCCGCCTACGAGCAGTACTTC.

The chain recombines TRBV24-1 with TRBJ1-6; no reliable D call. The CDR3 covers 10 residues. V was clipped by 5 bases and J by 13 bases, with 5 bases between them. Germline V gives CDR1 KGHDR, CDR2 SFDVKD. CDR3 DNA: TGTGCCACCAGTGCTAGTCCCCTCCACTTT. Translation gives CATSASPLHF.

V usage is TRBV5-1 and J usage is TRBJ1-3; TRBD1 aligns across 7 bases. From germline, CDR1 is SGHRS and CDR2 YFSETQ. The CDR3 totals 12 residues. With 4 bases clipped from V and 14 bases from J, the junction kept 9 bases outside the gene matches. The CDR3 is CASSETGLDLYF. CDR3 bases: TGCGCCAGCAGCGAGACAGGGCTGGACTTATATTTT.

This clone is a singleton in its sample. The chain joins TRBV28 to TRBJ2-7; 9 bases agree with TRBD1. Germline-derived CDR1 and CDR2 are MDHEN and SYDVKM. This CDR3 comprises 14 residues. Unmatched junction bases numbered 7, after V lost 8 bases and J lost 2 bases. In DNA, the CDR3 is TGTGCCAGCGGGCGACAGGGGGGAACCTACGAGCAGTACTTC. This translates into CASGRQGGTYEQYF.

In DNA, the CDR3 is TGTGCCAGCAGCTTCCGGGACTACAACAATGAGCAGTTCTTC. Protein product: CASSFRDYNNEQFF. The rearrangement joins TRBV7-9 to TRBJ2-1, with 7 bases lining up with TRBD2. CDR1 and CDR2 (germline): SEHNR, FQNEAQ (reference sequence). This CDR3 is 14 amino acids long. The J segment lost 5 bases and the V segment lost 3 bases, leaving 4 bases of the junction unmatched.

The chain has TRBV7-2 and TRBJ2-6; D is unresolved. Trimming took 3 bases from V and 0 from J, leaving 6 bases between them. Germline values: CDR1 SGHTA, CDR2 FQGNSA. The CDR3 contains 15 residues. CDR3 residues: CASSFPDSGANVLTF. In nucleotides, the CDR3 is TGTGCCAGCAGCTTCCCAGACTCTGGGGCCAACGTCCTGACTTTC. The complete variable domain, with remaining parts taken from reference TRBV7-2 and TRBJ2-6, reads GAGVSQSPSNKVTEKGKDVELRCDPISGHTALYWYRQSLGQGLEFLIYFQGNSAPDKSGLPSDRFSAERTGGSVSTLTIQRTQQEDSAVYLCASSFPDSGANVLTFGAGSRLTVL.

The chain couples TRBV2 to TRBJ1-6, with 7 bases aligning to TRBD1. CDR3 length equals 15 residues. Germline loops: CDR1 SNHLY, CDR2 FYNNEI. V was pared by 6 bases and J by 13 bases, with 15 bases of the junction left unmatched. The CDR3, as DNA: TGTGCCAGCAGGTTGGACAGGCGAACAGGAGCGCCCCTCCACTTT. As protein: CASRLDRRTGAPLHF.

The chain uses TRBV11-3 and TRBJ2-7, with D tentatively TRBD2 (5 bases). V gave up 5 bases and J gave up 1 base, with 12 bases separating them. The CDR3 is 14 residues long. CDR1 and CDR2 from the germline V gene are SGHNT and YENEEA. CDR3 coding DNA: TGTGCCAGCAGCAGCCAGGCGGGTTCCTACGAGCAGTACGTC. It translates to CASSSQAGSYEQYV.

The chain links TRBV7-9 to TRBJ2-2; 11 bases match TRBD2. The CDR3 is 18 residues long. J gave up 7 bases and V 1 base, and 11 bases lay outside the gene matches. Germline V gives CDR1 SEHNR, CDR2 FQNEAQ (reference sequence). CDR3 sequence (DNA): TGTGCCAGCAGCTTAGATTTACTAGCGGGAGTATCGGTCGGGGAGCTGTTTTTT. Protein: CASSLDLLAGVSVGELFF.